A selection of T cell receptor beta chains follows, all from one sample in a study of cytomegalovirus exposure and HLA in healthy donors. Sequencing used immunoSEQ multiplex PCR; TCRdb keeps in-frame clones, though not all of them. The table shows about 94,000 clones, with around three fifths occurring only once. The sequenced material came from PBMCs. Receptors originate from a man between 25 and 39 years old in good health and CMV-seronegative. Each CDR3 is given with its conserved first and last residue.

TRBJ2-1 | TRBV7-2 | CASSLGRPLVPDNEQFF
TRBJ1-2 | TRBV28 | CASNSAGPYGYTF
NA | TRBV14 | CASSRTHRVGYEQYF
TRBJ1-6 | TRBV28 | CASSLDGTVNSPLHF
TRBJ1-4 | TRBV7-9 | CASSRYQGAGEKLFF
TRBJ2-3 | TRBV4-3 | CASSQDDRDTDTQYF
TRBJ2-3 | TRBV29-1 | CSVVPRTQSTDTQYF
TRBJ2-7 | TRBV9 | CASSPETLGDEQYF
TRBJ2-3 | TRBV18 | CASSFRGGASTDTQYF
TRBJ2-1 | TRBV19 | CASARTGMYDEQFF
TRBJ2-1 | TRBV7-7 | CASSLGSSGRDEQFF
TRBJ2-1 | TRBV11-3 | CASSLLAGGNEQFF
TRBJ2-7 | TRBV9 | CASSVAGQVGYEQYF
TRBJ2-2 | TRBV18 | CASSPAGTGRNTGELFF
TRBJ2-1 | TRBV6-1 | CASSDLPDRGGEQFF
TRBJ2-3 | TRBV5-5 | CASSLLSGTYTDTQYF
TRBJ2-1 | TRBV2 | CASRELTGFDEQFF
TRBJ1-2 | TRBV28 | CASSLEVSNYGYTF
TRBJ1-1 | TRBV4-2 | CASSPLPGVYTEAFF
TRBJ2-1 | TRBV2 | CASSERSGRANEQFF
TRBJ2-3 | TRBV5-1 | CASSLQPGQGVTDTQYF
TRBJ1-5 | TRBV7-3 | CASSLTGGSNQPQHF
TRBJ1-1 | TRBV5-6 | CASSSRGTEAFF
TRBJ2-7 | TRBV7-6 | CASSFGDSGSYEQYF
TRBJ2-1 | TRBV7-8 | CASKKRTGEYNEQFF
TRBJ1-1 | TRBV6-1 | CASSPPGEATEAFF
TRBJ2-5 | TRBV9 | CASSPPGGLEETQYF
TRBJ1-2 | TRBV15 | CATSRVQGAYGYTF
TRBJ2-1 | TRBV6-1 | CASSEAVSSYNEQFF
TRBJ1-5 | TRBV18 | CASSPTLNQPQHF
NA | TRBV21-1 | CASSKGAGGFGYEQFF
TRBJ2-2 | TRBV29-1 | CSAGLVNTGELFF
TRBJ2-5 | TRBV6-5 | CASGSLAGGQTQYF
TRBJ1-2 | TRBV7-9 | CASTRTGDNGYGYTF
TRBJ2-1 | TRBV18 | CASSPTGLAANEQFF
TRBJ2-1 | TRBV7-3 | CASSYTGGSGNEQFF
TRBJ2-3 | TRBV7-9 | CSSSLRAGGGVDTQYF
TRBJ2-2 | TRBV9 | CASSDAPGELFF
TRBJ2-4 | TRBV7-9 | CASAQALLNIQYF
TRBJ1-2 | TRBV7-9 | CASSLTGGPLYGYTF
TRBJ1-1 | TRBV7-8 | CASRYAGLGSRTEAFF
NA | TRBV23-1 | CASSQWPCGVFPYEQYF
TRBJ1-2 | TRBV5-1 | CASSSDSGYTF
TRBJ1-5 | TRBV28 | CASSISGGNQPQHF
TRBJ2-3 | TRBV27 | CASSRTSGRFSDTQYF
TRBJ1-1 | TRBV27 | CASSLDRPGPNTEAFF
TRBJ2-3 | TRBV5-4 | CASSLAVAGGVTDTQYF